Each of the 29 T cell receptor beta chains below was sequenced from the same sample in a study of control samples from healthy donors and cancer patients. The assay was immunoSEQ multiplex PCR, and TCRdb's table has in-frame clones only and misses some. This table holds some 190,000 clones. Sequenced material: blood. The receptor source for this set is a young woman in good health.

The CDR3 DNA sequence: TGTGCCAGCAGCGTAGGTTGGGTGACTAGCAAGGGGGAGACCCAGTACTTC. This sequence encodes CASSVGWVTSKGETQYF. The rearrangement links TRBV9 to TRBJ2-5, with 7 bases that match TRBD2. V was clipped by 0 bases and J by 5 bases; unmatched bases: 13. Germline V gene data show CDR1 as SGDLS and CDR2 as YYNGEE. The CDR3 length is 17 residues. Together with reference TRBV9 and TRBJ2-5, the CDR3 gives the full variable domain: DSGVTQTPKHLITATGQRVTLRCSPRSGDLSVYWYQQSLDQGLQFLIQYYNGEERAKGNILERFSAQQFPDLHSELNLSSLELGDSALYFCASSVGWVTSKGETQYFGPGTRLLVL.

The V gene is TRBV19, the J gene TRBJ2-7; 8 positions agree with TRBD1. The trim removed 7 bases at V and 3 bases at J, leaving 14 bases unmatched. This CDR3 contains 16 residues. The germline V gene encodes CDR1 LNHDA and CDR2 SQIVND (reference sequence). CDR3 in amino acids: CASTPTPQGAGYEQYF. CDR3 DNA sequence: TGTGCCAGTACTCCAACTCCTCAGGGGGCCGGCTACGAGCAGTACTTC.

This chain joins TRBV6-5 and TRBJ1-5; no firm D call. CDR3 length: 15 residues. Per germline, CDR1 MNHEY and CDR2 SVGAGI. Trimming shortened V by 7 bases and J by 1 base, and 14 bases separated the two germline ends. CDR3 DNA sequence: TGTGCCAGCATCGCCACCCCTACAAGCAATCAGCCCCAGCATTTT. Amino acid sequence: CASIATPTSNQPQHF.

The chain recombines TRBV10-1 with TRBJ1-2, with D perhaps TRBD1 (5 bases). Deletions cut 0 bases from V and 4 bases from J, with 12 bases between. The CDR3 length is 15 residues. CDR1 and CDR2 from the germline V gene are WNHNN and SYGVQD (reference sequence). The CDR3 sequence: CASSESTANSYGYTF. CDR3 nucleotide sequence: TGCGCCAGCAGTGAGTCGACAGCAAATTCCTATGGCTACACCTTC.

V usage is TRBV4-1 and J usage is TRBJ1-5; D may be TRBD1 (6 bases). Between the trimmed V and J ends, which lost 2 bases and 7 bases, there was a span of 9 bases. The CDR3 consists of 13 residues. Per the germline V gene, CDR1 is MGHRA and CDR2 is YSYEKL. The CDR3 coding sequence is TGCGCCAGCAGCCAATTGGGGGCCCAGCCCCAGCATTTT. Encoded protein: CASSQLGAQPQHF.

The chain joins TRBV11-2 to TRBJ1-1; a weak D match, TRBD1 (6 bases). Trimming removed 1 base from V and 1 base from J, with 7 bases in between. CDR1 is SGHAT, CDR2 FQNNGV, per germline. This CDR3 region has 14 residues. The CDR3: CASSLVRGNTEAFF. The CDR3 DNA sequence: TGTGCCAGCAGCTTAGTCAGGGGGAACACTGAAGCTTTCTTT.

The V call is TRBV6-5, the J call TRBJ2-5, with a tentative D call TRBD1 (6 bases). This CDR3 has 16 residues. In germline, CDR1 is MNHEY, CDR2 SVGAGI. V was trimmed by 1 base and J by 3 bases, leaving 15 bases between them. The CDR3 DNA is TGTGCCAGCAGTTACTGGGCCGGGACACATGAAGAGACCCAGTACTTC. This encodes CASSYWAGTHEETQYF.

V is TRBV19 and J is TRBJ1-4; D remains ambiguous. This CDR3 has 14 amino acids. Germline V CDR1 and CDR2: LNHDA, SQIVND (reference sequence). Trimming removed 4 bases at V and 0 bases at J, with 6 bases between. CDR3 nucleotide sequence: TGTGCCAGTAGTAGAAGGGCAACTAATGAAAAACTGTTTTTT. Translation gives CASSRRATNEKLFF.

The CDR3 loop reads CASSRGQGQGNTEAFF. CDR3 bases: TGTGCCAGCAGCCGAGGACAGGGGCAGGGGAACACTGAAGCTTTCTTT. The V and J genes are TRBV5-5 and TRBJ1-1; 9 bases align to TRBD1. V lost 4 bases, J lost 1 base, and 8 bases stayed unmatched. Per the germline V gene, CDR1 is SGHKS and CDR2 is YYEKEE (reference sequence). The CDR3 spans 16 residues.

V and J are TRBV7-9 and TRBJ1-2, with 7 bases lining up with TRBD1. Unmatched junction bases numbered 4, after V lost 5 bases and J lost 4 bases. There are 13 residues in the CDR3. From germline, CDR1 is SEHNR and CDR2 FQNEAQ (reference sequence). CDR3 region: CASSPPGGYGYTF. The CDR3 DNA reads TGTGCCAGCAGCCCCCCAGGGGGCTATGGCTACACCTTC.

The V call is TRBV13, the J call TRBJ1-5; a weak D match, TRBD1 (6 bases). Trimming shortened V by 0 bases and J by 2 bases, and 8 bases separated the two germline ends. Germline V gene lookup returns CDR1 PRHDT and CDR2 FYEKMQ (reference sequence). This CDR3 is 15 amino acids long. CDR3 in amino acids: CASSLGGARNQPQHF. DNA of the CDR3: TGTGCCAGCAGCTTAGGGGGGGCCCGCAATCAGCCCCAGCATTTT.

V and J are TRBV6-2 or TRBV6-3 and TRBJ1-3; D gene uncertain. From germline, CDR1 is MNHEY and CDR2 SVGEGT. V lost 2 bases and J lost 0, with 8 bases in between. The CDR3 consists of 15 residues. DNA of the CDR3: TGTGCCAGCAGTTACGTTGGAGGCTCTGGAAACACCATATATTTT. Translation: CASSYVGGSGNTIYF.

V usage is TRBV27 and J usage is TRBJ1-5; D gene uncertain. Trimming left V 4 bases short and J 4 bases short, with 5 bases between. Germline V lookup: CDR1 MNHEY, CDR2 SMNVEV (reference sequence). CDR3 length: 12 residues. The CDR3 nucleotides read TGTGCCAGCAGTTACCCTAATCAGCCCCAGCATTTT. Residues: CASSYPNQPQHF.

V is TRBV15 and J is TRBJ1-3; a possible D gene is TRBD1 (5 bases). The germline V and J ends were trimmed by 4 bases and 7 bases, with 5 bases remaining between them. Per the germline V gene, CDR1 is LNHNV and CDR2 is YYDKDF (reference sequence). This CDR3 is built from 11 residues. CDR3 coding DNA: TGTGCCACCAGCACAGGGAACACCATATATTTT. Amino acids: CATSTGNTIYF.

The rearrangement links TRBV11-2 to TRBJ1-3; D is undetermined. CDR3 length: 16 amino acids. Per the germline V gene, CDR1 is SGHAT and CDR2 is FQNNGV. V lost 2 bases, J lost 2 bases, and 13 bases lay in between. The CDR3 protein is CASSLSPPSAGNTIYF. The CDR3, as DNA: TGTGCCAGCAGCTTAAGTCCCCCTTCCGCTGGAAACACCATATATTTT.

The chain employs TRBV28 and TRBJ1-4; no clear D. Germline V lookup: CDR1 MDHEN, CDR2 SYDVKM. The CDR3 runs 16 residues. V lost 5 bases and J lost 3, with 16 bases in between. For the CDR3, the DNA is TGTGCCAGCAGTCCCCCGGGTCTATGGGCTAATGAAAAACTGTTTTTT. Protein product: CASSPPGLWANEKLFF.

CDR3 DNA: TGTGCCAGCAGTCACTACGAGCAGTACTTC. Translated, it gives CASSHYEQYF. The V gene is TRBV3-1 (or the pseudogene TRBV3-2), the J gene TRBJ2-7; D gene ambiguous. V lost 6 bases and J lost 3, with 3 bases in between. The germline gives CDR1 LGHDT, CDR2 YNNKEL (reference sequence). The CDR3 runs to 10 residues.

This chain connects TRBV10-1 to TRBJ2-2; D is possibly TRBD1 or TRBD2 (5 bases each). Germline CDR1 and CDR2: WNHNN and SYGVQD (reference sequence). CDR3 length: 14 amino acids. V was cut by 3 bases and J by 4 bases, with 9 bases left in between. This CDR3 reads CASSDPGSTGELFF. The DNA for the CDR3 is TGCGCCAGCAGTGACCCAGGGAGCACCGGGGAGCTGTTTTTT.

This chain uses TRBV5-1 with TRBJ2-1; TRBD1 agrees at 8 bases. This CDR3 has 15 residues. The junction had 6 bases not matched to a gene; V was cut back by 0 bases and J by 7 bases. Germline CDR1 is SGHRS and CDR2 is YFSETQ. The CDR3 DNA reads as TGCGCCAGCAGCTTGGGGCAGGGGGCAAGGAATGAGCAGTTCTTC. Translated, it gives CASSLGQGARNEQFF.

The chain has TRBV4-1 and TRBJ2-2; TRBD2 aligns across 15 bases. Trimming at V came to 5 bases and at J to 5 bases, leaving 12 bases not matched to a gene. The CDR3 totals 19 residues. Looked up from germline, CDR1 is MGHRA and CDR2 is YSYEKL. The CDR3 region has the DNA TGCGCCAGCAGCTCTGACGGGACTAGCGGGGGGCTAAGGACCGGGGAGCTGTTTTTT. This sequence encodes CASSSDGTSGGLRTGELFF.

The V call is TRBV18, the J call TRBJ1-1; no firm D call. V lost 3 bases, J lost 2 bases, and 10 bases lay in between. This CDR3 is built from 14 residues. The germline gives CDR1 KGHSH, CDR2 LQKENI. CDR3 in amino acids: CASSPLPDNTEAFF. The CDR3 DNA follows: TGTGCCAGCTCACCGCTCCCGGATAACACTGAAGCTTTCTTT.

CDR3 DNA sequence: TGTGCCAGCTCCCCCCCAGGGGGCGGGCCTGAAGCTTTCTTT. Translated: CASSPPGGGPEAFF. V gene TRBV28 combines with J gene TRBJ1-1; TRBD1 matches 8 bases. Germline CDR1 and CDR2: MDHEN and SYDVKM. The CDR3 is 14 residues long. V lost 8 bases and J lost 6; bases outside the gene matches: 11.

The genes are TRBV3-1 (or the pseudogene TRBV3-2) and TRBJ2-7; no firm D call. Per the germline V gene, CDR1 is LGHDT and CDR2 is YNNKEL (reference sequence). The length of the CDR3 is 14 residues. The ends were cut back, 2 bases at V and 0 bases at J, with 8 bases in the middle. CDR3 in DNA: TGTGCCAGCAGCCAATCCCAAAGCTCCTACGAGCAGTACTTC. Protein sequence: CASSQSQSSYEQYF.

CDR3 protein: CASTRTSGGAGEQFF. The CDR3, as DNA: TGTGCCAGCACCAGGACTAGCGGGGGGGCCGGGGAGCAGTTCTTC. The J gene is TRBJ2-1, the V gene TRBV7-8, with 15 bases fitting TRBD2. CDR1 is SGHVS, CDR2 FQNEAQ, per germline. The CDR3 is made up of 15 amino acids. Trimming removed 7 bases from V and 10 bases from J; junction bases left unmatched: 8.

Here the CDR3 DNA reads TGCGCCAGCAGTCCGACCGGGACAGGTATCTACGAGCAGTACTTC. Protein sequence: CASSPTGTGIYEQYF. The rearrangement links TRBV5-1 to TRBJ2-7; TRBD1 agrees at 8 bases. J gave up 3 bases and V 5 bases, and 10 bases lay outside the gene matches. Germline V gene sequence: CDR1 SGHRS, CDR2 YFSETQ. There are 15 residues in the CDR3.

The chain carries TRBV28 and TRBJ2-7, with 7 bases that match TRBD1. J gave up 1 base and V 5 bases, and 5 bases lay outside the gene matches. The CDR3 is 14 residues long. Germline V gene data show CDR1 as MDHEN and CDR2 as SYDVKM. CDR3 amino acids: CASSLTQGSYEQYF. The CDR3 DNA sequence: TGTGCCAGCAGTCTCACACAGGGGTCCTACGAGCAGTACTTC.

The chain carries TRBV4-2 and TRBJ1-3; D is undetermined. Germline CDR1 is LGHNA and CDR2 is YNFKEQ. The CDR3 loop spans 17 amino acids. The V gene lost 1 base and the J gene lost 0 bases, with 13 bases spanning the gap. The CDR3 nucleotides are TGTGCCAGCAGCCAAGCTAGTCTGGGAAGCTCTGGAAACACCATATATTTT. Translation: CASSQASLGSSGNTIYF.

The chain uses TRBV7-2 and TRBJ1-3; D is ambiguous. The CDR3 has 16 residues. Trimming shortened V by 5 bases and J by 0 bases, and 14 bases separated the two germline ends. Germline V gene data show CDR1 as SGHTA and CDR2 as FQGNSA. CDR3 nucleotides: TGTGCCAGCAGCCCCGCAGCTCCCATCTCTGGAAACACCATATATTTT. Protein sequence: CASSPAAPISGNTIYF.

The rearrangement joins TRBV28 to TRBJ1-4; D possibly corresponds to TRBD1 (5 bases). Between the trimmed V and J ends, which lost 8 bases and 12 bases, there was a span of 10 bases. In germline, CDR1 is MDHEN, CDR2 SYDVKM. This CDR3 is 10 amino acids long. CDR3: CASGDSELFF. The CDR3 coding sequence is TGTGCCAGCGGCGACAGTGAACTGTTTTTT.